Shown below are 8 T cell receptor beta chains from a single sample sequenced in a study of response to subunit inactivated influenza vaccine. TCRdb itself ran the RT-PCR reads through MiXCR, one entry per CDR3 protein. The sample consists of hundreds of thousands of distinct CDR3 sequences, approximately 9.9% of them appearing once. Sequenced here: PBMCs from blood, sampled 45 days after vaccination. The source of these receptors is a man aged 45 to 65 who received an inactivated influenza vaccine.

Note on this clonotype: At one of its ends the junction is not consistent with the germline gene, which may arise from a read error. Here the CDR3 DNA reads TGCGCCAGCAGCCAAGCGAAGGACGCCTATCCCTCTGAGCTGTACTTC. Translation: CASSQAKDAYPSELYF. V is TRBV4-3 and J is TRBJ2-7; D is uncertain. This CDR3 has 16 amino acids. The V gene's germline CDR1 is LGHNA and CDR2 YSLEER.

This clonotype was seen at least ten times. The chain combines TRBV10-3 with TRBJ2-2; 11 bases match TRBD2. In germline, CDR1 is ENHRY, CDR2 SYGVKD. The CDR3 is 18 amino acids. The trim removed 5 bases at V and 0 bases at J, leaving 8 bases unmatched. The DNA for the CDR3 is TGTGCCATCAGTCTTAGCGGGAGGGCAACTACGAACACCGGGGAGCTGTTTTTT. Translation gives CAISLSGRATTNTGELFF.

This clonotype occurred many times. The chain uses TRBV12-3 or TRBV12-4 and TRBJ2-7; unclear D gene. V gave up 5 bases and J gave up 4 bases, with 6 bases separating them. The CDR3 is 11 residues long. In DNA, the CDR3 is TGTGCCAGCAGTCTCAAGTACGAGCAGTACTTC. Its protein is CASSLKYEQYF.

The chain is built from TRBV2 and TRBJ1-5, with a possible D match to TRBD1 (5 bases). The V end lost 7 bases, the J end lost 6 bases, and 16 bases lay between the germline ends. The CDR3 is made up of 14 amino acids. The germline V gene has CDR1 SNHLY and CDR2 FYNNEI. The CDR3 here is CASNGEGRGQPQHF. The CDR3 DNA reads TGTGCCAGCAACGGAGAGGGGAGGGGTCAGCCCCAGCATTTT.

This clonotype showed up just a few times. The V and J genes are TRBV28 and TRBJ1-5; D is perhaps TRBD1 (6 bases). The CDR3 has 17 residues. Trimming stripped 2 bases from V and 5 bases from J, with 19 bases between. Per germline, CDR1 MDHEN and CDR2 SYDVKM. CDR3 DNA: TGTGCCAGCAGTTTACTCCCGGGGTCAGGGGAGGATCAGCCCCAGCATTTT. As protein: CASSLLPGSGEDQPQHF. The whole variable domain, filled in from reference TRBV28 and TRBJ1-5, reads DVKVTQSSRYLVKRTGEKVFLECVQDMDHENMFWYRQDPGLGLRLIYFSYDVKMKEKGDIPEGYSVSREKKERFSLILESASTNQTSMYLCASSLLPGSGEDQPQHFGDGTRLSIL.

This clonotype has a handful of counts. CDR3 DNA sequence: TGTGCCATCAGACCGGGACTAGCGGGGGGAGTTGCCTACGAGCAGTACTTC. Translated: CAIRPGLAGGVAYEQYF. This chain links TRBV10-3 with TRBJ2-7, with 15 bases identical to TRBD2. CDR3 length: 17 residues. The V gene end was trimmed by 6 bases and the J gene end by 2 bases; junction bases not matched to a gene: 8. Germline values: CDR1 ENHRY, CDR2 SYGVKD.

A word on this clonotype: A single base separates this from a much larger clone, so it may be a read error. The genes are TRBV7-6 and TRBJ2-1; TRBD2 agrees at 9 bases. The ends lost 9 bases at V and 4 bases at J; junction bases unmatched: 10. CDR3 length: 15 residues. Germline CDR1 reads SGHVS; CDR2 reads FNYEAQ. CDR3 loop: CARSAWTSEYNEQFF. For the CDR3, the DNA is TGTGCCAGGAGCGCTTGGACTAGCGAATACAATGAGCAGTTCTTC.

The genes are TRBV11-2 and TRBJ2-5; 12 positions agree with TRBD2. V dropped 5 bases and J dropped 1; count of bases not matched to a gene: 5. The CDR3 runs 16 residues. Germline CDR1 and CDR2: SGHAT and FQNNGV. CDR3 nucleotides: TGTGCCAGCAGCCTCCTAGCGGGGGGGCCCCAAGAGACCCAGTACTTC. It translates to CASSLLAGGPQETQYF.